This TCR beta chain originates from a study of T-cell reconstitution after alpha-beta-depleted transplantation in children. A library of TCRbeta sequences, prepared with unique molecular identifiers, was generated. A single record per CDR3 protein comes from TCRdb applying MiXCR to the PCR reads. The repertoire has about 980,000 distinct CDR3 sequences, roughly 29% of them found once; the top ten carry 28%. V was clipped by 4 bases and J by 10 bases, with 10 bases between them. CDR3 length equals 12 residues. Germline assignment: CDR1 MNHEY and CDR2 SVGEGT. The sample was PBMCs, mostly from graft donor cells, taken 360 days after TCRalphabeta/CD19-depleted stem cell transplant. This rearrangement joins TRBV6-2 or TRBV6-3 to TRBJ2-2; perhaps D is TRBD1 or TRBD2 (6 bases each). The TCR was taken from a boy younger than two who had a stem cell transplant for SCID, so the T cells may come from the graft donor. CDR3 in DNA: TGTGCCAGCAGTTTGGGGGGCGCGGAGCTGTTTTTT. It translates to CASSLGGAELFF.